These 25 T cell receptor beta chains were sequenced from one sample in a study of blood T cell repertoires in COVID-19. Sequenced by immunoSEQ multiplex PCR; TCRdb stores in-frame clones only, minus some. The sample lists 200,000 or so clones, 88% occurring once. Sequenced material: PBMCs or T cells enriched from blood (not recorded which). These TCRs come from a young woman who had recovered from COVID-19.

The chain combines TRBV3-1 (or the pseudogene TRBV3-2) with TRBJ1-2; 8 bases are a match to TRBD1. Germline CDR1 LGHDT, CDR2 YNNKEL (reference sequence). This CDR3 is 14 amino acids long. With V trimmed by 1 base and J by 4 bases, 2 bases remained unmatched. CDR3 nucleotides: TGTGCCAGCAGCCAAGGGACAGGGACCTATGGCTACACCTTC. Encoded protein: CASSQGTGTYGYTF.

The chain links TRBV5-1 to TRBJ2-1; 10 bases align to TRBD2. Germline V gene sequence: CDR1 SGHRS, CDR2 YFSETQ. J lost 2 bases, V lost 3 bases, and 8 bases had no gene match. CDR3 length: 17 amino acids. DNA for the CDR3: TGCGCCAGCAGCTCCCGAGCGCTAGCGGGGGCCTACAATGAGCAGTTCTTC. Translating gives CASSSRALAGAYNEQFF.

The genes are TRBV12-5 and TRBJ2-1, with 8 bases aligning to TRBD2. With 3 bases clipped from V and 5 bases from J, the junction kept 3 bases outside the gene matches. The CDR3 loop spans 14 amino acids. Germline CDR1 LGHNT, CDR2 FRNRAP. The CDR3 region is CASGFYGGDNEQFF. CDR3 DNA sequence: TGTGCTAGTGGTTTTTACGGGGGGGACAATGAGCAGTTCTTC.

The CDR3 sequence is CASSRASAGGDQPQHF. CDR3 nucleotides: TGCGCCAGCAGCCGGGCCTCGGCAGGGGGCGATCAGCCCCAGCATTTT. V and J are TRBV4-1 and TRBJ1-5, with 8 bases that match TRBD1. With V trimmed by 4 bases and J by 5 bases, 10 bases remained unmatched. The CDR3 has 16 amino acids. Germline lookup yields CDR1 MGHRA and CDR2 YSYEKL.

J is TRBJ1-3 and V is TRBV5-1, with D unclear. The CDR3 is made up of 15 amino acids. The germline CDR1 and CDR2 sequences are SGHRS and YFSETQ. V was clipped by 0 bases and J by 4 bases, with 11 bases between them. The CDR3 region is CASSLDGRTGNTIYF. The CDR3 DNA follows: TGCGCCAGCAGCTTGGACGGGAGAACGGGAAACACCATATATTTT.

The chain couples TRBV5-6 to TRBJ1-6, with 11 bases identical to TRBD1. This CDR3 is 14 amino acids long. CDR1 and CDR2 from the germline V gene are SGHDT and YYEEEE. With V trimmed by 4 bases and J by 9 bases, 3 bases remained unmatched. The CDR3 loop reads CASSPGTGGSPLHF. The DNA for the CDR3 is TGTGCCAGCAGCCCCGGGACAGGGGGTTCACCCCTCCACTTT.

The chain uses TRBV13 and TRBJ2-3, with TRBD2 matching 10 bases. Looked up from germline, CDR1 is PRHDT and CDR2 is FYEKMQ (reference sequence). The V gene end was trimmed by 1 base and the J gene end by 1 base; junction bases not matched to a gene: 2. This CDR3 region has 16 residues. Here the CDR3 reads CASSLELAGGTDTQYF. CDR3 nucleotides: TGTGCCAGCAGCTTAGAGCTAGCGGGGGGCACAGATACGCAGTATTTT.

This rearrangement joins TRBV6-5 to TRBJ2-5; 9 bases fit TRBD2. With V trimmed by 6 bases and J by 5 bases, 4 bases remained unmatched. Germline V lookup: CDR1 MNHEY, CDR2 SVGAGI. This CDR3 has 13 amino acids. Here the CDR3 reads CASSRTSAETQYF. CDR3 DNA: TGTGCCAGCAGCCGGACTAGCGCGGAGACCCAGTACTTC.

The rearrangement joins TRBV2 to TRBJ1-1; possible D gene TRBD1, 5 bases. From germline, CDR1 is SNHLY and CDR2 FYNNEI. The CDR3 has 13 amino acids. V lost 4 bases and J 10 bases, leaving 16 bases between the germline ends. CDR3 residues: CASSAGEPSGAFF. CDR3 DNA sequence: TGTGCCAGCAGTGCGGGGGAGCCTAGTGGAGCTTTCTTT.

V usage is TRBV7-3 and J usage is TRBJ2-1; 7 bases fit TRBD1. Per the germline V gene, CDR1 is SGHTA and CDR2 is FQGTGA. CDR3 length: 15 amino acids. The trim removed 3 bases at V and 2 bases at J, leaving 4 bases unmatched. The chain's CDR3 is CASSFRQGTYNEQFF. The CDR3 bases are TGTGCCAGCAGCTTCCGACAGGGTACCTACAATGAGCAGTTCTTC.

The chain joins TRBV7-9 to TRBJ1-2; D not certain. Germline V gene sequence: CDR1 SEHNR, CDR2 FQNEAQ (reference sequence). V lost 2 bases and J 5 bases, leaving 9 bases between the germline ends. This CDR3 has 13 residues. The CDR3, as DNA: TGTGCCAGCAGCTTAAACAGCTTTTATGGCTACACCTTC. Its translation is CASSLNSFYGYTF.

The chain is built from TRBV9 and TRBJ2-1; 9 bases agree with TRBD1. The CDR3 has 18 residues. From germline, CDR1 is SGDLS and CDR2 YYNGEE. Losses at the gene ends were 5 bases for V and 0 bases for J; bases not matched to a gene: 12. CDR3 amino acids: CASRAGQGTQSSYNEQFF. DNA of the CDR3: TGTGCCAGCAGGGCGGGACAGGGCACCCAGAGCTCCTACAATGAGCAGTTCTTC.

The rearrangement uses TRBV4-1 and TRBJ1-1, with a weak D call TRBD1 (5 bases). This CDR3 contains 15 residues. Trimming cost V 0 bases and J 3 bases, with 11 bases left between them. CDR1 is MGHRA and CDR2 is YSYEKL in the germline V gene. The CDR3 here is CASSQDPGQDTEAFF. The CDR3 DNA reads as TGCGCCAGCAGCCAAGATCCAGGGCAGGACACTGAAGCTTTCTTT.

V and J are TRBV12-3 or TRBV12-4 and TRBJ1-2, with unresolved D. V lost 6 bases and J 2 bases, leaving 4 bases between the germline ends. The CDR3 totals 11 residues. The CDR3 coding sequence is TGTGCCAGCAGGAGGAACTATGGCTACACCTTC. It is translated as CASRRNYGYTF.

The J gene is TRBJ1-2, the V gene TRBV18, with 9 bases identical to TRBD1. V lost 4 bases and J lost 6; bases outside the gene matches: 12. CDR1 is KGHSH and CDR2 is LQKENI in the germline V gene. The CDR3 runs 16 residues. CDR3 sequence (DNA): TGTGCCAGCTCACGAGATATTCGGGACAGGGATGATGGCTACACCTTC. It codes for CASSRDIRDRDDGYTF.

The rearrangement joins TRBV5-4 to TRBJ1-1; D gene unclear. V was pared by 0 bases and J by 2 bases, with 2 bases between. The CDR3 has 12 residues. From germline, CDR1 is SGHNT and CDR2 YYREEE (reference sequence). The CDR3 nucleotides read TGTGCCAGCAGCTTGGTAAACACTGAAGCTTTCTTT. It codes for CASSLVNTEAFF. The full variable domain, in which reference TRBV5-4 and TRBJ1-1 provide the parts outside the CDR3, is ETGVTQSPTHLIKTRGQQVTLRCSSQSGHNTVSWYQQALGQGPQFIFQYYREEENGRGNFPPRFSGLQFPNYSSELNVNALELDDSALYLCASSLVNTEAFFGQGTRLTVV.

The rearrangement links TRBV3-1 (or the pseudogene TRBV3-2) to TRBJ2-7; D might be TRBD2 (5 bases). Germline CDR1 and CDR2: LGHDT and YNNKEL (reference sequence). The CDR3 is made up of 15 amino acids. V lost 0 bases and J 3 bases, leaving 12 bases between the germline ends. CDR3 residues: CASSQEGSPGYEQYF. The CDR3 nucleotides read TGTGCCAGCAGCCAAGAAGGGAGCCCCGGCTACGAGCAGTACTTC.

V and J are TRBV5-1 and TRBJ2-5; 12 bases match TRBD2. Germline CDR1 SGHRS, CDR2 YFSETQ. The trim removed 4 bases at V and 2 bases at J, leaving 6 bases unmatched. CDR3 size: 16 residues. Written as DNA, the CDR3 is TGCGCCAGCAGCCACGGACTAGCGGGAAATCAAGAGACCCAGTACTTC. Its translation: CASSHGLAGNQETQYF.

The chain carries TRBV4-1 and TRBJ2-2, with unresolved D. The CDR3 runs 14 residues. The V end was cut by 1 base, the J end by 10 bases, with 13 bases between. From germline, CDR1 is MGHRA and CDR2 YSYEKL. In DNA form, the CDR3 reads TGCGCCAGCAGCCAAGTTAAGGAGAACGAGGAGCTGTTTTTT. This gives the protein CASSQVKENEELFF.

There are a few counts of this clone. V gene TRBV5-1 combines with J gene TRBJ1-1; 7 bases fit TRBD1. With V trimmed by 4 bases and J by 1 base, 4 bases remained unmatched. Per germline, CDR1 SGHRS and CDR2 YFSETQ. The CDR3 has 14 amino acids. CDR3 in DNA: TGCGCCAGCAGCCCCCGGGACAGGAACACTGAAGCTTTCTTT. Its protein is CASSPRDRNTEAFF.

The sample holds one count of this clone. V is TRBV6-2 or TRBV6-3 and J is TRBJ2-2, with D hard to call. This CDR3 has 13 amino acids. V was pared by 2 bases and J by 4 bases, with 5 bases between. Germline-derived CDR1 and CDR2 are MNHEY and SVGEGT. Here the CDR3 DNA reads TGTGCCAGCAGTTACCTCAGCACCGGGGAGCTGTTTTTT. This translates into CASSYLSTGELFF.

The V gene is TRBV5-4, the J gene TRBJ1-2, with D perhaps TRBD1 (6 bases). Deletions cut 4 bases from V and 0 bases from J, with 10 bases between. Germline-derived CDR1 and CDR2 are SGHNT and YYREEE (reference sequence). This CDR3 has 14 residues. CDR3 in amino acids: CASSPGHSNYGYTF. The CDR3 DNA follows: TGTGCCAGCAGCCCGGGACATTCTAACTATGGCTACACCTTC.

This rearrangement joins TRBV3-1 (or the pseudogene TRBV3-2) to TRBJ1-6, with 7 nucleotides matching TRBD1. The CDR3 consists of 16 residues. V lost 4 bases, J lost 7 bases, and 10 bases stayed unmatched. Germline lookup yields CDR1 LGHDT and CDR2 YNNKEL (reference sequence). The CDR3 coding sequence is TGTGCCAGCAGCCCCACCCCTGCAGGGGGAAATTCACCCCTCCACTTT. Its protein product is CASSPTPAGGNSPLHF.

V usage is TRBV7-6 and J usage is TRBJ2-7; D possibly corresponds to TRBD1 (5 bases). Germline values: CDR1 SGHVS, CDR2 FNYEAQ. V lost 5 bases, J lost 3 bases, and 14 bases lay in between. This CDR3 contains 14 residues. CDR3 protein: CASSVGHPNYEQYF. The CDR3 DNA is TGTGCCAGCAGCGTTGGACACCCGAACTACGAGCAGTACTTC.

The J gene is TRBJ2-7, the V gene TRBV5-6; unclear D gene. Germline CDR1 SGHDT, CDR2 YYEEEE. V was cut by 0 bases and J by 7 bases, with 11 bases left in between. This CDR3 spans 13 amino acids. This CDR3 is CASSLETMEEQYF. CDR3 bases: TGTGCCAGCAGCTTGGAGACAATGGAAGAGCAGTACTTC. Looking up the rest from reference TRBV5-6 and TRBJ2-7 gives the full variable domain: DAGVTQSPTHLIKTRGQQVTLRCSPKSGHDTVSWYQQALGQGPQFIFQYYEEEERQRGNFPDRFSGHQFPNYSSELNVNALLLGDSALYLCASSLETMEEQYFGPGTRLTVT.